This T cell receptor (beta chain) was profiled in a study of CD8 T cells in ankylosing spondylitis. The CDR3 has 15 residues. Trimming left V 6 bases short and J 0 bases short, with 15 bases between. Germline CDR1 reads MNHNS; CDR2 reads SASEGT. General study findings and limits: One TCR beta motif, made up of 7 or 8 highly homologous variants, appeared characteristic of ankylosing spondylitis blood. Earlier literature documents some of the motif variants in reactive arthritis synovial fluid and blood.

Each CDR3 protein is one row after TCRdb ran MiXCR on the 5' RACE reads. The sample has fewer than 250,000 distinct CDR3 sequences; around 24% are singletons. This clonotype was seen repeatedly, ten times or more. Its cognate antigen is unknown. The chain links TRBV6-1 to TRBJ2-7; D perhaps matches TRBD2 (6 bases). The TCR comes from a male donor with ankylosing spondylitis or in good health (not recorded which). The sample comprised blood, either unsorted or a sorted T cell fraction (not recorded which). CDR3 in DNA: TGTGCCAGCAGGGGTCCGGGGGATAGCTCCTACGAGCAGTACTTC. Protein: CASRGPGDSSYEQYF.